These T cell receptor beta chains were read from a single sample in a study of cytomegalovirus exposure and HLA in healthy donors. Sequencing used immunoSEQ multiplex PCR; TCRdb keeps in-frame clones, though not all of them. Of about 200,000 clones in the sample, roughly 77% were seen once. Sequenced: PBMCs. These receptors all come from a male donor in good health and CMV-seropositive. Each CDR3 is given with its conserved first and last residue. Each record gives: V gene, CDR3 length, J gene, CDR3 protein.

V gene: TRBV4-3
CDR3 length: 16
J gene: TRBJ1-4
CDR3 protein: CASSQEGTGGLEKLFF

V gene: TRBV7-9
CDR3 length: 14
J gene: TRBJ2-1
CDR3 protein: CASSLSVGVNEQFF

V gene: TRBV2
CDR3 length: 16
J gene: TRBJ1-4
CDR3 protein: CASRLNLQGFSEKLFF

V gene: TRBV5-1
CDR3 length: 17
J gene: TRBJ2-3
CDR3 protein: CASSNGLAGGRTDTQYF

V gene: TRBV12-5
CDR3 length: 13
J gene: TRBJ1-5
CDR3 protein: CASARTDNQPQHF

V gene: TRBV5-1
CDR3 length: 15
J gene: TRBJ2-7
CDR3 protein: CASSLRGIGSYEQYF

V gene: TRBV30
CDR3 length: 16
J gene: TRBJ1-1
CDR3 protein: CAWSAVQGGFNTEAFF

V gene: TRBV7-8
CDR3 length: 13
J gene: TRBJ1-2
CDR3 protein: CASSLQGAYGYTF

V gene: TRBV11-2
CDR3 length: 18
J gene: TRBJ2-2
CDR3 protein: CASSSRTSGRRWTGELFF

V gene: TRBV7-6
CDR3 length: 15
J gene: -
CDR3 protein: CASSTTKYRTYEQYF

V gene: TRBV2
CDR3 length: 15
J gene: TRBJ1-4
CDR3 protein: CASGLGDSPNEKLFF

V gene: TRBV7-9
CDR3 length: 15
J gene: TRBJ2-7
CDR3 protein: CSSSLAGQLSYEQYF

V gene: TRBV9
CDR3 length: 16
J gene: TRBJ2-7
CDR3 protein: CASSVGGPAGVQEQYF

V gene: TRBV2
CDR3 length: 15
J gene: TRBJ2-1
CDR3 protein: CASFEGMVSGNEQFF

V gene: TRBV6-4
CDR3 length: 14
J gene: TRBJ2-7
CDR3 protein: CASPTGAAPYEQYF

V gene: TRBV5-8
CDR3 length: 16
J gene: TRBJ1-1
CDR3 protein: CASSLESGGENTEAFF

V gene: TRBV7-2
CDR3 length: 14
J gene: TRBJ1-2
CDR3 protein: CASSLAGPNYGYTF

V gene: TRBV5-4
CDR3 length: 15
J gene: TRBJ1-3
CDR3 protein: CASSSYRGSGNTIYF

V gene: TRBV21-1
CDR3 length: 19
J gene: TRBJ2-7
CDR3 protein: CASSKTTGQGESNHYEQYF

V gene: TRBV19
CDR3 length: 18
J gene: TRBJ2-1
CDR3 protein: CASRTSGGFLSSYNEQFF

V gene: TRBV19
CDR3 length: 15
J gene: TRBJ2-1
CDR3 protein: CASSKREWSYNEQFF

V gene: TRBV5-1
CDR3 length: 14
J gene: TRBJ2-3
CDR3 protein: CASSFSSSVDTQYF

V gene: TRBV19
CDR3 length: 13
J gene: TRBJ1-1
CDR3 protein: CASSRLAGTEAFF

V gene: TRBV6-5
CDR3 length: 15
J gene: TRBJ1-3
CDR3 protein: CASKVSGGSGNTIYF

V gene: TRBV7-6
CDR3 length: 13
J gene: TRBJ1-5
CDR3 protein: CASSLGRSSPQHF

V gene: TRBV4-1
CDR3 length: 11
J gene: TRBJ2-4
CDR3 protein: CASSRDRFLYF